This record looks at one T cell receptor beta chain sequence and its context. Its specific antigen is unknown. No base quality information exists; no much larger clone differs at one position. The cohort was made up of about 670 healthy bone marrow donors. Cohort members were all nominally healthy when sampled, although unrecorded immune exposures were likely present. The donor tested CMV seronegative, placing the donor among the 350 to 400 seronegative members of the cohort. A peripheral blood sample was provided by each donor, and peripheral blood mononuclear cells were used for TCR beta sequencing. Genomic DNA was extracted from the blood cell samples with the Qiagen DNeasy Blood Extraction Kit. The data are from a study of cytomegalovirus exposure and HLA in healthy donors (dated by TCRdb to 2016 to 2017). Regarding the study in general: According to an earlier analysis of several hundred of the donors, some 180 million T cells yielded 120 million or so unique TCR beta sequences and roughly 280 Gb of sequence data. Approximately 300 gigabases of sequencing data and around 80 million unique TCR sequences made up an early release that covered 500 to 650 HLA-typed donors. Of the approximately 400 genotyped donors, around 81% fell in the genetic ancestry cluster associated with self-reported Caucasian donors. The study aimed to test whether signatures of past pathogen exposure could be identified by cataloging public T cell receptors. The study used immunosequencing to profile the T cell repertoires of about 670 subjects and linked those repertoires to cytomegalovirus serostatus. In addition to the first cohort of around 670 subjects, a separate validation cohort of approximately 110 different subjects was used. To predict cytomegalovirus infection status, the study combined high-throughput TCR immunosequencing, statistical association of individual TCRs with disease status, and machine learning. A later analysis re-analyzed previously published TCR beta repertoires from several hundred donors and added high-resolution HLA genotyping to study TCR occurrence patterns. The later analysis used no new phenotypic data to find candidate immune exposures, relying instead on TCR beta sequences and their occurrence across donors. An earlier analysis of around 540 of the donors applied high-throughput TCR beta sequencing to assess whether each TCR beta V gene segment acted as functional or pseudogenic. Alongside the repertoire data, information on donor age, sex, ethnicity and CMV serostatus was compiled. In a later genetic analysis, genome-wide SNP genotypes for about 55% of the 666 donors were used, and that subset was treated as a discovery cohort. Every repertoire in the discovery cohort had been generated on one and the same sequencing platform. Class I and class II HLA loci were covered by the typing at four-digit resolution. Typing coverage varied by locus: roughly 620-640 donors for A, B, C, DRB1 and DQB1; roughly 510 for DQA1; around 610 for DPA1; about 450 for DPB1. Four to six DR-DQ haplotypes were handled as single units for association and clustering, since linkage in the cohort was strong. Across 398 genotyped donors of the cohort, an average of approximately 200,000 unique TCR beta nucleotide sequences per donor were sequenced, and roughly 20% of those sequences were non-productive. Beyond this particular receptor, the publication reports: The authors suggested that the approach could potentially be generalized to other disease states and immunological phenotypes. Across donors, most TCR sequences were observed very rarely, whereas some public TCRs were present in many individuals. Because the 87-base-pair reads could not distinguish some IMGT-functional V segments, including TRBV6-2 and TRBV6-3, those segments were excluded. According to a later genetic analysis, donors in an Asian-associated ancestry cluster had fewer N-insertions in productive TCRs than the approximately 710-donor mean. A group of highly shared sequence variants was considered likely to be a technical artifact of the sequencing pipeline. At a false discovery rate of 0.05, a later analysis linked some 18,000 TCR beta sequences to specific HLA alleles. V-gene and J-gene trimming of TCR beta chains was associated with a missense DCLRE1C variant in a later genetic analysis, and the association was replicated in an independent cohort. The study listed 150 to 200 TCR beta chains as associated with cytomegalovirus. Sequencing depth was assumed to be roughly uniform across donors in the presence/absence analyses, though that assumption may not hold. A later analysis reported that several top co-occurrence clusters appeared linked to parvovirus B19, influenza, CMV and Epstein-Barr virus. When HLA alleles, especially DR and DQ, strongly co-occurred, TCR associations were difficult to assign to individual alleles. Because counts were too low, about 15 rarely observed V segments, including chromosome 9 orphons, were left out of the earlier analysis of several hundred of the donors. A later analysis found that most CMV-associated TCR beta chains appeared HLA-restricted, with HLA associations seemingly driven largely by CMV exposure. HLA typing was unavailable for some donors at each locus, so association tests used only the typed subset. This cohort had only TCR beta chains sequenced, and the lack of alpha or paired-chain data limited which features could be detected. The classifier was reported to diagnose cytomegalovirus status with high specificity and sensitivity in both the original cohort and the validation cohort. A few of the identified cytomegalovirus-associated TCR beta chains were confirmed in vitro to be specific for cytomegalovirus antigens. According to a later analysis, TCR association rates differed among HLA loci, with DRB1 alleles showing the most associated TCRs and HLA-C alleles showing the fewest. CMV serostatus was the only immune exposure information available for the cohort. An earlier analysis of around 600 of the donors showed that most TCR beta V segments appeared in productive rearrangements either about 87% or about 30% of the time, which broadly matched IMGT annotations. In a later analysis, HLA-associated TCR beta chains showed more clonal expansion and lower generation probabilities than non-associated chains that were equally common. A further reported finding was that TCR beta sequences accurately predicted the HLA-A and HLA-B alleles for most subjects in the first cohort. Correlated functional status among segregating V segments might reflect linkage disequilibrium, but an unknown experimental factor could not be ruled out.

In the germline V gene, CDR1 corresponds to SGHNT and CDR2 to YENEEA. V drops 8 bases and J drops 6 bases, leaving 25 bases in between. The CDR3 has 16 amino acids, counting the end cysteine and phenylalanine. Of all the DNA, just the CDR3 is kept, 48 bases in frame from base 1. The protocol used for the library was the immunoSEQ multiplex PCR assay. For the multiplex PCR, a mixture combining 60 forward primers for TCR Vbeta segments and 13 reverse primers for TCR Jbeta segments was used. A multiplex PCR assay on genomic DNA amplified the CDR3 region of rearranged TCR beta genes. Amplified TCR beta libraries were sequenced as 87-base-pair reads on the Illumina HiSeq System. The authors' analysis ran thus. Across the 600 to 700 repertoires, a later analysis counted tens of millions of unique TCR beta chains, roughly 11 million of which were shared by at least two donors. Raw reads were error-corrected and collapsed into unique sequences by a nearest-neighbor algorithm in which closely related sequences were merged to remove PCR and sequencing errors. Alignment of CDR3 sequences to IMGT reference sequences was used to assign V, D and J gene segments. Each retained sequence needed at least a six-nucleotide match to both a V gene segment and a J gene segment. Rearrangements were classified as productive when the CDR3 lacked stop codons and remained in frame with V and J, and all other rearrangements were classified as non-productive. Following IMGT convention, CDR3 was defined as the stretch from the second conserved V-encoded cysteine up to the conserved J-encoded phenylalanine. The earlier analysis of around 640 of the donors excluded sequences that lacked an unambiguous match to a single V gene segment. An earlier analysis of 550 to 650 of the donors classified V segments as functional when productive rearrangements were above 56.7% and as segregating when the standard deviation between donors was above 5%. A statistical classification framework was built for diagnosing cytomegalovirus status from the catalog of TCR beta chain sequences. A later analysis assigned V and J genes by comparing TCR nucleotide sequences with IMGT/GENE-DB human TR gene sequences. Using the TCRdist pipeline, a later analysis assigned CDR3 sequences along with most-parsimonious VDJ recombination scenarios. In a later analysis, each TCR beta chain was defined by its CDR3 amino acid sequence together with its V-gene family, and reads lacking a unique V-gene family were excluded. A later analysis removed several hundred highly shared, low-generation-probability nucleotide sequences to deal with suspected cross-contamination and a sequencing artifact. In a later analysis, a clonal expansion index for each public chain was calculated from normalized within-repertoire ranks of inferred template counts. Generation probabilities in a later analysis came from a VDJ recombination model fitted to out-of-frame rearrangements, and those results were checked against IGoR. In a later analysis, TCR-TCR, TCR-HLA and TCR-CMV co-occurrence was scored with hypergeometric tests, and a repertoire-size bias correction was applied to TCR pairs. To estimate false discovery rates, a later analysis permuted the HLA or CMV assignments 20 times. In a later analysis, co-occurring TCRs were grouped using DBSCAN, with TCRdist sequence similarity added in when clustering inside HLA-allele-positive subsets. Repertoires with fewer than 30,000 or more than 120,000 public chains were left out of co-occurrence clustering, as were about five repertoires with anomalous nucleotide sharing. TCRdb provides this immuneACCESS table in a form limited to in-frame rearrangements. Some clones are lacking; in checked studies, under half of them reflect an unresolved V gene, and why the rest are absent is not known. From that table come the V and J calls and clone size; the DNA was used to work out D and trimming. The sample table shows 150,000 to 200,000 clones, and 81% are seen once. 1.5% to 2% of the sample is taken by the ten largest.

This chain joins TRBV11-3 to TRBJ1-2; a tentative D match to TRBD1 spans 5 bases. The clonotype was recovered from a man younger than 35 in good health and CMV-seronegative. Sequencing input: PBMCs. CDR3 sequence: CASSRRRGGAEDGYTF. DNA sequence: TGTGCCAGCTCCCGTAGACGGGGAGGGGCAGAGGATGGCTACACCTTC.